This TCR beta chain was found in a study of cytotoxic CD8 clonotypes in ibrutinib-treated CLL. Overall study context: Productive templates per sample averaged roughly 250,000; productive rearrangements, more than 75,000. Regarding the study as a whole: Contraction or stability on treatment characterized the public clonotypes, which were uncommon.

Germline V gene data show CDR1 as SGHTA and CDR2 as FQGNSA. Counting both end residues, the CDR3 totals 13 amino acids. The data were produced by immunoSEQ multiplex PCR, yet TCRdb's version contains in-frame clones alone and is incomplete. The table includes roughly 190,000 clones, around 70% detected once. Concerning this clone itself: Its antigen is unidentified. Without the conserved terminal phenylalanine or tryptophan, this CDR3 likely stems from a read error. Because the CDR3's place on the DNA is in doubt, the DNA is left out and the CDR3 is given as listed by TCRdb.

The genes are TRBV7-2 and TRBJ2-7. The sample was PBMCs, taken after 24 months of ibrutinib treatment. The TCR was taken from a human donor with chronic lymphocytic leukemia. CDR3 sequence reads: CASSRVASLRPLL.